This passage covers 3 T cell receptor beta chains from one sample sequenced in a study of PD-1 blockade in classical Hodgkin lymphoma. No patient escaped relapse after autologous stem cell transplantation, and brentuximab vedotin exposure varied. TCRdb's table, derived via immunoSEQ multiplex PCR, lists solely in-frame clones and lacks some. The sample yields about 97,000 clones, over 70% seen once. The material sequenced was peripheral blood mononuclear cells (PBMCs), taken at baseline. The receptors here all came from a human donor with classical Hodgkin lymphoma.

In this sample, this clone turned up a few times. This chain uses TRBV2 with TRBJ1-1; D not certain. V lost 4 bases and J lost 7, with 13 bases in between. CDR3 size: 13 residues. Looked up from germline, CDR1 is SNHLY and CDR2 is FYNNEI. The CDR3 sequence is CASSVFFEGEAFF. The CDR3 DNA follows: TGTGCCAGCAGTGTTTTCTTCGAGGGTGAAGCTTTCTTT.

The V call is TRBV6-6, the J call TRBJ1-5; 11 positions agree with TRBD1. Germline CDR1 reads MNHNY; CDR2 reads SVGAGI (reference sequence). V lost 2 bases to trimming and J lost 4 bases; unmatched junction nucleotides: 4. The CDR3 has 16 amino acids. The CDR3: CASSYLGTGGNQPQHF. The CDR3 coding sequence is TGTGCCAGCAGTTACCTCGGGACAGGGGGGAATCAGCCCCAGCATTTT.

The chain combines TRBV27 with TRBJ2-2, with D hard to call. V was pared by 7 bases and J by 5 bases, with 20 bases between. This CDR3 region has 16 residues. Germline lookup yields CDR1 MNHEY and CDR2 SMNVEV (reference sequence). CDR3 in DNA: TGTGCCAGCAATTCCCTTTTGAGGAGTGTTACCGGGGAGCTGTTTTTT. Translation: CASNSLLRSVTGELFF.